This TCR beta chain was documented in a study of cytomegalovirus exposure and HLA in healthy donors. General study points: The study listed approximately 160 cytomegalovirus-associated TCR beta chains.

In this sample, this clone turned up a few times. What it binds is not known. Assay used: immunoSEQ multiplex PCR; TCRdb lists only in-frame clones, some missing. Of around 60,000 clones listed, over 85% are singletons. The source material was PBMCs. The TCR originated in a man in his late teens or twenties in good health and CMV-seropositive.

CDR3 sequence reads: CAMGQLNQPQHF. For the CDR3, the DNA is TGTGCCATGGGACAGTTAAATCAGCCCCAGCATTTT. The chain couples TRBV2 to TRBJ1-5, with 7 bases lining up with TRBD1. The CDR3 has 12 amino acids. Germline CDR1 reads SNHLY; CDR2 reads FYNNEI. V dropped 10 bases and J dropped 4; count of bases not matched to a gene: 4.